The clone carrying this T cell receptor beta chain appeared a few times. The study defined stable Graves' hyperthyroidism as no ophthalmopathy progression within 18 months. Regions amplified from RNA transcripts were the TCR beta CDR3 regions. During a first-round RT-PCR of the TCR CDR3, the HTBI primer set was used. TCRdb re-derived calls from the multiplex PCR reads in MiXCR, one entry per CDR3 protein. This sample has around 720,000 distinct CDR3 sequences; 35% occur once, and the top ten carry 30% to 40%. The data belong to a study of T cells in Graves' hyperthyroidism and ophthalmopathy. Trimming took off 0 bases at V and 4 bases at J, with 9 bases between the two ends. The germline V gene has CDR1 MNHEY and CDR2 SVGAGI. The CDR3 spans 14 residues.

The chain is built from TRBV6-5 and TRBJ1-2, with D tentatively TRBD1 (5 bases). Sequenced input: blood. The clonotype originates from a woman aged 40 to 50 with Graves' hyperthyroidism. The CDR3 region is CASSYSAGGYGYTF. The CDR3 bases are TGTGCCAGCAGTTACTCGGCGGGGGGCTATGGCTACACCTTC.